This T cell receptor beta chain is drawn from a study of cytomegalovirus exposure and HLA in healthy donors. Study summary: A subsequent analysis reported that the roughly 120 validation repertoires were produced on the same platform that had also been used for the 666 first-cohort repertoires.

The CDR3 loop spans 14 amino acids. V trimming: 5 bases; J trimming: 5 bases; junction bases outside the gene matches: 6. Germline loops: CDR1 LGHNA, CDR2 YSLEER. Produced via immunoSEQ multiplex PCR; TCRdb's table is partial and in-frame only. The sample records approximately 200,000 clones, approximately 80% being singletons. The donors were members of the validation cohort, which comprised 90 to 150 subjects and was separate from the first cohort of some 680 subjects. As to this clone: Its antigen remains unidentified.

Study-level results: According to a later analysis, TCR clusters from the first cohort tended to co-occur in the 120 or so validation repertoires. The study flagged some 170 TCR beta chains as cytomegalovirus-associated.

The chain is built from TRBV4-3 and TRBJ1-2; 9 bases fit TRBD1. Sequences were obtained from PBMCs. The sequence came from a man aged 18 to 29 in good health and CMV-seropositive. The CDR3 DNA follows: TGCGCCAGCAGCATTTGGACAGGGGATTATGGCTACACCTTC. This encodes CASSIWTGDYGYTF.